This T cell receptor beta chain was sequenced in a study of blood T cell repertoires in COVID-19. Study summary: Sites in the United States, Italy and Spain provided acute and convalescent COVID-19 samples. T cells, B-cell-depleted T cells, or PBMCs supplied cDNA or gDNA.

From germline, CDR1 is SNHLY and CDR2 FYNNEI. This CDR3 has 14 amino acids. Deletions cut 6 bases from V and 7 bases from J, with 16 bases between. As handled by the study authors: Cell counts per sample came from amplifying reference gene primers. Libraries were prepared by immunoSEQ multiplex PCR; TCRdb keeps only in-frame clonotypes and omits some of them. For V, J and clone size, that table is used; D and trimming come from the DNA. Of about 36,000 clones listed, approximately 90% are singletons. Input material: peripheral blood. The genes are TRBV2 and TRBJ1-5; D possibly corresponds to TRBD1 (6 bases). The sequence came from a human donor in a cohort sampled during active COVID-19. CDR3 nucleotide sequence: TGTGCCAGCAGGGCTGGCAGGGGTGGCCAGCCCCAGCATTTT. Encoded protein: CASRAGRGGQPQHF.